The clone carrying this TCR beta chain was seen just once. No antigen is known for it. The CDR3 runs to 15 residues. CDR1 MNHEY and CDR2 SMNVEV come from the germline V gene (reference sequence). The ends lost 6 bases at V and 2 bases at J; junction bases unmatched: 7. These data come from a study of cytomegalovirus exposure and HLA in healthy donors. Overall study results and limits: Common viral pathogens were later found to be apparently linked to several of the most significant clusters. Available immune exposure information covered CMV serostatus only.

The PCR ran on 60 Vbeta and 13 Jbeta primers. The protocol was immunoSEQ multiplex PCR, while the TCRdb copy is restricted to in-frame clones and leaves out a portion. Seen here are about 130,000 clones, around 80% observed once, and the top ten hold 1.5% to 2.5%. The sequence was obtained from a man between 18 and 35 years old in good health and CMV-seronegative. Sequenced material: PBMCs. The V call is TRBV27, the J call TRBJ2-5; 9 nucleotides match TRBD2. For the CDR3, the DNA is TGTGCCAGCAGCCGACTAGCGGACCAACAAGAGACCCAGTACTTC. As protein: CASSRLADQQETQYF.